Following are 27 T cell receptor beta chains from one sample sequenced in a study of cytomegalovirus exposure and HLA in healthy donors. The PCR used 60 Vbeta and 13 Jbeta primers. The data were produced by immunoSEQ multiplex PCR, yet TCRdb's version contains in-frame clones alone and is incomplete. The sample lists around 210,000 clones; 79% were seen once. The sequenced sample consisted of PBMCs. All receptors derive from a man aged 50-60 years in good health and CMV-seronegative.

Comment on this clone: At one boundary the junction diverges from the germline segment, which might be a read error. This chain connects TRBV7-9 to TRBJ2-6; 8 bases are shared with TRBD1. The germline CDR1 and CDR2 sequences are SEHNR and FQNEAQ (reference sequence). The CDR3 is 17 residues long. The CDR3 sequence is CSSSPRDRITGANVLTF. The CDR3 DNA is TGTTCCAGCAGCCCCCGGGACAGGATTACTGGGGCCAACGTCCTGACTTTC.

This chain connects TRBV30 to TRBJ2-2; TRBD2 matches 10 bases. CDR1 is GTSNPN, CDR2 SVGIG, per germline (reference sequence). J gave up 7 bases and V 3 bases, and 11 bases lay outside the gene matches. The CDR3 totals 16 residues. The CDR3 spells CAWSVSSGSFGGELFF. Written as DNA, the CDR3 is TGTGCCTGGAGCGTATCTAGCGGGAGTTTCGGCGGGGAGCTGTTTTTT.

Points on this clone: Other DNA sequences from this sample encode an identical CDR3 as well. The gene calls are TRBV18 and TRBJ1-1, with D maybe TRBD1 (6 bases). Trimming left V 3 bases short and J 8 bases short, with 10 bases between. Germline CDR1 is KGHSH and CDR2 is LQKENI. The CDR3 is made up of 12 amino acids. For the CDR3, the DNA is TGTGCCAGCTCACCGAACAGGGACGAAGCTTTCTTT. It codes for CASSPNRDEAFF.

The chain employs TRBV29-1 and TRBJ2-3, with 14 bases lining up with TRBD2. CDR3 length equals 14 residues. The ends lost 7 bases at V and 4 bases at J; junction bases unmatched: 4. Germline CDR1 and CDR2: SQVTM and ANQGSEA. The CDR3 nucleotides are TGCAGCGGGGGGACTAGCGGGAGCCCAGATACGCAGTATTTT. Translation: CSGGTSGSPDTQYF.

CDR3 bases: TGTGCCAGCAGTTCGACTCGACAGGGTCCCTCCTACGAGCAGTACTTC. It is translated as CASSSTRQGPSYEQYF. This chain links TRBV28 with TRBJ2-7, with 7 positions matching TRBD1. Looked up from germline, CDR1 is MDHEN and CDR2 is SYDVKM. V lost 4 bases, J lost 0 bases, and 9 bases stayed unmatched. The CDR3 is made up of 16 amino acids.

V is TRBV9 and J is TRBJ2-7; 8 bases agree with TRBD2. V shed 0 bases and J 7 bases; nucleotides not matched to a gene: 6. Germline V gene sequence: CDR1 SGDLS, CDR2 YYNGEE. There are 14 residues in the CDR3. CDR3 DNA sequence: TGTGCCAGCAGCGTAGAAGCGGGAGCGCGGGAGCAGTACTTC. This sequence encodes CASSVEAGAREQYF.

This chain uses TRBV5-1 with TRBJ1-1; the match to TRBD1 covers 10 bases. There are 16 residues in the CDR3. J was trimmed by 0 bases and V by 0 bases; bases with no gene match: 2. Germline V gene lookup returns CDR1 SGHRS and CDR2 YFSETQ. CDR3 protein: CASSLGTGGMNTEAFF. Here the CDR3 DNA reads TGCGCCAGCAGCTTGGGGACAGGGGGGATGAACACTGAAGCTTTCTTT.

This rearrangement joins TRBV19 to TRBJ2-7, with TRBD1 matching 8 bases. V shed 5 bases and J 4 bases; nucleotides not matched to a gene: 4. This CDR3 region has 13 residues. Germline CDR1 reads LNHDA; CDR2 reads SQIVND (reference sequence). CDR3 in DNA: TGTGCCAGTAGTCGGGGGACAGGATACGAGCAGTACTTC. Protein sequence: CASSRGTGYEQYF. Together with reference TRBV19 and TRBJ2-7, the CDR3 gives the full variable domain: DGGITQSPKYLFRKEGQNVTLSCEQNLNHDAMYWYRQDPGQGLRLIYYSQIVNDFQKGDIAEGYSVSREKKESFPLTVTSAQKNPTAFYLCASSRGTGYEQYFGPGTRLTVT.

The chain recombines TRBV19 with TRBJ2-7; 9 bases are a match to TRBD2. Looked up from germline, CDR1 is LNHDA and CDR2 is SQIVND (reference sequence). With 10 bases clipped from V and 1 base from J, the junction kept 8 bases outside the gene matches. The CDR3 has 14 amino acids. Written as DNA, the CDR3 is TGTGCCACCAAACTAGCGGGCCATTCCTACGAGCAGTACTTC. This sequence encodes CATKLAGHSYEQYF.

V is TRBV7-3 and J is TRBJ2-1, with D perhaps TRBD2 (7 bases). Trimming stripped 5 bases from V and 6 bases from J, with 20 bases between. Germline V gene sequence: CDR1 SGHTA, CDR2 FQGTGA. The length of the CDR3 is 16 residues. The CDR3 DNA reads TGTGCCAGCAGCCCCGGGACCCCCGGGGGGCTCAATGAGCAGTTCTTC. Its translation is CASSPGTPGGLNEQFF.

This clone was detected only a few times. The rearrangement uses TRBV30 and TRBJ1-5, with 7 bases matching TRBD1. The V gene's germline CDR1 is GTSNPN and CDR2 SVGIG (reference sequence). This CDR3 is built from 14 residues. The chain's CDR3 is CGISPTGGNQPQHF. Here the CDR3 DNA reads TGTGGGATAAGCCCAACAGGGGGCAATCAGCCCCAGCATTTT.

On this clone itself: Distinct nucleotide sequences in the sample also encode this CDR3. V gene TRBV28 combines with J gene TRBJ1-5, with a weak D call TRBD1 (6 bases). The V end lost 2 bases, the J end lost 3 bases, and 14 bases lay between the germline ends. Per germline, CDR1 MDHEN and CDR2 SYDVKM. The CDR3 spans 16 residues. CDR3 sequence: CASSLLPTGPNQPQHF. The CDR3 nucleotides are TGTGCCAGCAGTTTACTTCCTACAGGGCCCAATCAGCCCCAGCATTTT.

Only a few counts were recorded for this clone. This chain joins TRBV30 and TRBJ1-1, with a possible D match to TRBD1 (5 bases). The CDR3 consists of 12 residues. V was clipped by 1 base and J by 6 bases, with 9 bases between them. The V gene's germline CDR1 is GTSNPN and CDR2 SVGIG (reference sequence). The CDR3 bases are TGTGCCTGGAGTGGAGCGGGGCCTGAAGCTTTCTTT. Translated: CAWSGAGPEAFF.

DNA of the CDR3: TGTGCCATCAGCGCAGGGGTCAATCAGCCCCAGCATTTT. The encoded protein is CAISAGVNQPQHF. The rearrangement links TRBV10-3 to TRBJ1-5; maybe TRBD1 (6 bases). The CDR3 totals 13 residues. Trimming removed 6 bases at V and 3 bases at J, with 9 bases between. Germline CDR1 and CDR2: ENHRY and SYGVKD.

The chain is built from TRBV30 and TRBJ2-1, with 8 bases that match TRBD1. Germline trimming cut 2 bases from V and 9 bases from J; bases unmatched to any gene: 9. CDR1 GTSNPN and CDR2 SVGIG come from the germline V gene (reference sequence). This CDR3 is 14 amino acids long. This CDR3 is CAWSHAGGTTEQFF. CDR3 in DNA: TGTGCCTGGAGTCATGCAGGGGGCACAACTGAGCAGTTCTTC.

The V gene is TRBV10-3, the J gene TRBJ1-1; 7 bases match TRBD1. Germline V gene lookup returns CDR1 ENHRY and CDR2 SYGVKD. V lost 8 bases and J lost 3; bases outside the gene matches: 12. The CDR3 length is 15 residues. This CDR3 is CAIASGGVFDTEAFF. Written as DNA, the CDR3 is TGTGCCATCGCCTCAGGGGGAGTATTCGACACTGAAGCTTTCTTT.

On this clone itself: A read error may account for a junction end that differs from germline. CDR3 bases: TGTGCCTGCTCCGGCGGGGGTCGGGAGCAGTGCTTC. It encodes CACSGGGREQCF. The genes are TRBV30 and TRBJ2-7, with 7 positions matching TRBD2. CDR1 and CDR2 (germline): GTSNPN, SVGIG (reference sequence). CDR3 length: 12 amino acids.

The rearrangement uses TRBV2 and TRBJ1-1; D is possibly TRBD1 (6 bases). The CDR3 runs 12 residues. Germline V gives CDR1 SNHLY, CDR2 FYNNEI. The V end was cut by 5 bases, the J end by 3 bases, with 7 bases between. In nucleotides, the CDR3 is TGTGCCAGCAGTCAGGGGTACACTGAAGCTTTCTTT. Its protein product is CASSQGYTEAFF.

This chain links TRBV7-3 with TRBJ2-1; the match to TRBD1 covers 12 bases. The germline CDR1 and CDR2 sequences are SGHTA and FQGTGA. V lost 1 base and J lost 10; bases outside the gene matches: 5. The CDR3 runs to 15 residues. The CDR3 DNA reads TGTGCCAGCAGCTTAATGGGACAGGGGGCTAACGAGCAGTTCTTC. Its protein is CASSLMGQGANEQFF.

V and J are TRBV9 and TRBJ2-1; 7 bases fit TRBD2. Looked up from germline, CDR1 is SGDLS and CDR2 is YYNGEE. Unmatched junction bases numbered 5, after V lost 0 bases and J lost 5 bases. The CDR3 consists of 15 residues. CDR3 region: CASSVDQRGNNEQFF. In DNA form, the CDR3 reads TGTGCCAGCAGCGTAGACCAGCGGGGAAACAATGAGCAGTTCTTC.

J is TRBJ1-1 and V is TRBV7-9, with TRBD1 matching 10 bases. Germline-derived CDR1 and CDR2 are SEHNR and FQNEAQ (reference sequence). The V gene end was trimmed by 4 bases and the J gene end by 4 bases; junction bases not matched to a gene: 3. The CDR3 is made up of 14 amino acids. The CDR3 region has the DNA TGTGCCAGCAGCTACGGACAGGGGGGCACTGAAGCTTTCTTT. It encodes CASSYGQGGTEAFF. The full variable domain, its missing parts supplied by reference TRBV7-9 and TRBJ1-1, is DTGVSQNPRHKITKRGQNVTFRCDPISEHNRLYWYRQTLGQGPEFLTYFQNEAQLEKSRLLSDRFSAERPKGSFSTLEIQRTEQGDSAMYLCASSYGQGGTEAFFGQGTRLTVV.

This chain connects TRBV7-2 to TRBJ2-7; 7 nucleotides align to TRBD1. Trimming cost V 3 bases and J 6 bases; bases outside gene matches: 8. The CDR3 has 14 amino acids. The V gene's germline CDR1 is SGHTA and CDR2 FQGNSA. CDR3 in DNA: TGTGCCAGCAGCTTTGGCGGTACAGGGGTCGAGCAGTACTTC. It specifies CASSFGGTGVEQYF.

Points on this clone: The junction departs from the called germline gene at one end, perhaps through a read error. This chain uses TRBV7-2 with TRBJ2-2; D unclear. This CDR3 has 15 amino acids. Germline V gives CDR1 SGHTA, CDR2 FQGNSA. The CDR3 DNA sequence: TGTGCCAGCGGCTTTACGGGTTTGAACACCGGGGAGCTGTTTTTT. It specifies CASGFTGLNTGELFF.

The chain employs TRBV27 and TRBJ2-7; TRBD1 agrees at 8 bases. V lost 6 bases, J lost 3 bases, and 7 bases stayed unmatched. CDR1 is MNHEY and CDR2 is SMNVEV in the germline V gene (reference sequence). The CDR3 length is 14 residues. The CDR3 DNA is TGTGCCAGCAGCTTTTCCGGACAGGGCTACGAGCAGTACTTC. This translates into CASSFSGQGYEQYF.

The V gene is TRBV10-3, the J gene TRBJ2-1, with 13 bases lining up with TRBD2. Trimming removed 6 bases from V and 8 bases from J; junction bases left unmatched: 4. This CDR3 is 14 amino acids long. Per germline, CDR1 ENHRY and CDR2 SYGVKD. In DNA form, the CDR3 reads TGTGCCATCAGGGGGACTAGCGGGAACGATGAGCAGTTCTTC. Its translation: CAIRGTSGNDEQFF.

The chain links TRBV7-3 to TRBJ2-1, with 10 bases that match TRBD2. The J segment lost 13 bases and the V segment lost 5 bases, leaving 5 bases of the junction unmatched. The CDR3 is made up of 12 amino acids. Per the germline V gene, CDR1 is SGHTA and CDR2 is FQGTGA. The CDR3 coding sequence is TGTGCCAGCAGCCTAAGCGGGAGGGCCCAGTTCTTC. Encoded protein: CASSLSGRAQFF.

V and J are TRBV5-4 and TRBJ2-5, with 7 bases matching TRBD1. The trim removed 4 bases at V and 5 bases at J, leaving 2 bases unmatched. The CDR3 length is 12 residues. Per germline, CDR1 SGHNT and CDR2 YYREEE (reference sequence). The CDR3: CASSEGAETQYF. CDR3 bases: TGTGCCAGCAGCGAGGGGGCTGAGACCCAGTACTTC. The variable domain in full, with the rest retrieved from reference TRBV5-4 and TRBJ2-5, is ETGVTQSPTHLIKTRGQQVTLRCSSQSGHNTVSWYQQALGQGPQFIFQYYREEENGRGNFPPRFSGLQFPNYSSELNVNALELDDSALYLCASSEGAETQYFGPGTRLLVL.